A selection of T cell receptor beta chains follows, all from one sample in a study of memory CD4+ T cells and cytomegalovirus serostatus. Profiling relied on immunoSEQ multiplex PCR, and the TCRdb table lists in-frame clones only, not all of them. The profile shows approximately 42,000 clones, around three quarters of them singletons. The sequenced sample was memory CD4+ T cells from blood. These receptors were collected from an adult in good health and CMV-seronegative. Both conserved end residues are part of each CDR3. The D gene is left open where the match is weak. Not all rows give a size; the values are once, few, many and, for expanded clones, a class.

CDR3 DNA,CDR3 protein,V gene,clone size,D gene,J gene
TGTGCCAGTAGTCCGGAGGCGACAGGGCCCCAAGAGACCCAGTACTTC,CASSPEATGPQETQYF,TRBV19,-,TRBD1,TRBJ2-5
TGTGCCAGCAGCGTTCTGGGGGCGGGAGAGCAGTACTTC,CASSVLGAGEQYF,TRBV13,-,-,TRBJ2-7
TGTGCCAGCAGTGTTCTACAGGGAGGGGAGACCCAGTACTTC,CASSVLQGGETQYF,TRBV2,-,-,TRBJ2-5
TGCGCCAGCAGCTTGGCGCCTGGCGGGAGTAATTTAGATACGCAGTATTTT,CASSLAPGGSNLDTQYF,TRBV5-1,-,TRBD2,TRBJ2-3
TGCGCCAGCAGCCCGGGGATTACTAACTATGGCTACACCTTC,CASSPGITNYGYTF,TRBV5-1,-,-,TRBJ1-2
TGTGCCAGCAGCTTAATGGCCGGGACTAGCGGGAGGGGCAATGAGCAGTTCTTC,CASSLMAGTSGRGNEQFF,TRBV7-3,-,TRBD2,TRBJ2-1
TGTGCCAGCAGTCAGGGGACGGTGAACACTGAAGCTTTCTTT,CASSQGTVNTEAFF,TRBV6-6,-,-,TRBJ1-1
TGTGCCAGCAGCGTACCGCAGGGGGAACTGTTTTTT,CASSVPQGELFF,TRBV9,-,TRBD1,TRBJ1-4
TGCGCCAGCAGCCAAGAGGGGAACGAGGCCTACAATGAGCAGTTCTTC,CASSQEGNEAYNEQFF,TRBV4-3,-,-,TRBJ2-1
TGTGCCAGCAGTGAACTGAGGTCCGGGGAGCTGTTTTTT,CASSELRSGELFF,TRBV2,-,-,TRBJ2-2
TGTGCCAGCAGTGACCTGCTAGCGGGGGGACCCCAAGAGACCCAGTACTTC,CASSDLLAGGPQETQYF,TRBV2,-,TRBD2,TRBJ2-5
TGCAGCGTTGATGGTCAGGGGGTTGGCGGGGAGCTGTTTTTT,CSVDGQGVGGELFF,TRBV29-1,-,TRBD1,TRBJ2-2
TGTGCCAGCAGCCCGCGGGGACTAGCGGAAGAGACCCAGTACTTC,CASSPRGLAEETQYF,TRBV7-2,-,TRBD2,TRBJ2-5
TGTGCCAGCAGCCCCCCAGGGAATATGGGCTACACCTTC,CASSPPGNMGYTF,TRBV7-2,-,-,TRBJ1-2
TGTGCCTGGAGTGTACACCCCTCGTCGGGTGAGCAGTTCTTC,CAWSVHPSSGEQFF,TRBV30,-,-,TRBJ2-1
TGTGCCAGCAGTTTGCAGACCAATTCACCCCTCCACTTT,CASSLQTNSPLHF,TRBV27,-,-,TRBJ1-6
TGTGCCAGCAGTCTCGGGGAGAACACTGAAGCTTTCTTT,CASSLGENTEAFF,TRBV2,-,-,TRBJ1-1
TGTGCCAGCAGGAAAACCCCGACTAGCGGGTCCTACAATGAGCAGTTCTTC,CASRKTPTSGSYNEQFF,TRBV27,-,TRBD2,TRBJ2-1
TGTGCCAGTAGTATAGACGGTGGGGGGTCGTACGAGCAGTACTTC,CASSIDGGGSYEQYF,TRBV19,once,-,TRBJ2-7
TGCAGCATCCGGACAGGGTGGCACACTGAAGCTTTCTTT,CSIRTGWHTEAFF,TRBV29-1,-,TRBD1,TRBJ1-1
TGTGCCAGCAGCGGCCCGGACAGCCCCTACGAGCAGTACTTC,CASSGPDSPYEQYF,TRBV9,-,-,TRBJ2-7
TGCGCCAGCAGCCCATTTGGGGGAAACACCATATATTTT,CASSPFGGNTIYF,TRBV5-1,-,-,TRBJ1-3
TGTGCCAGCAGTGAAGATTGGGCCGTTGACGAGCAGTACTTC,CASSEDWAVDEQYF,TRBV2,-,-,TRBJ2-7
TGTGCCTGGAGCCCGCGTATGGGCTATCGGCCCCAGCATTTT,CAWSPRMGYRPQHF,TRBV30,-,-,TRBJ1-5
TGTGCCAGCTCGCCGCTCCCCACGTGGGGCTACACCTTC,CASSPLPTWGYTF,TRBV18,-,-,TRBJ1-2
TGTGCCAGCAGCCAAACAGGGGCGGAAGGTGAAAAACTGTTTTTT,CASSQTGAEGEKLFF,TRBV5-4,-,TRBD1,TRBJ1-4
TGTGCCAGCATCTTACGGGGCGGGTCGCAAGAGACCCAGTACTTC,CASILRGGSQETQYF,TRBV5-6,-,-,TRBJ2-5
TGTGCCAGCAGCTTAGAGGGCAGGGACCCAGATACGCAGTATTTT,CASSLEGRDPDTQYF,TRBV7-2,few,-,TRBJ2-3
TGTGCCAGCAGCTTGGGGACAGGCGCCGTTAGATGGTACTTC,CASSLGTGAVRWYF,TRBV5-6,-,TRBD1,TRBJ2-7
TGTGCCAGAGGCACAGATACGCAGTATTTT,CARGTDTQYF,TRBV7-2,-,-,TRBJ2-3
TGCGCCAGCAGCTTGGCAGTCGGGGCTTCTCCCCCCACAGATACGCAGTATTTT,CASSLAVGASPPTDTQYF,TRBV5-1,-,-,TRBJ2-3
TGTGCCAGCAGCTTAACCGTGTGGAACGAGCAGTACTTC,CASSLTVWNEQYF,TRBV11-1,-,-,TRBJ2-7
TGCAGCGTTGAAGTTAGGGTGCGTGCTTTCTTT,CSVEVRVRAFF,TRBV29-1,-,-,TRBJ1-1
TGTGCCAGCAGCTTGAGGAACACTGAAGCTTTCTTT,CASSLRNTEAFF,TRBV11-3,few,-,TRBJ1-1
TGTGCCAGCAGTGAAGCGTCGCCCAGGGTGAGCGAGCAGTACTTC,CASSEASPRVSEQYF,TRBV2,-,-,TRBJ2-7
TGTGCCACCAGCAGAGATCGGGGGACTAGCGGGAGAGGGGGCTACAATGAGCAGTTCTTC,CATSRDRGTSGRGGYNEQFF,TRBV15,-,TRBD2,TRBJ2-1
TGTGCCAGTAGTAGACAGGGTCGTCGGACCGGGGAGCTGTTTTTT,CASSRQGRRTGELFF,TRBV19,-,TRBD1,TRBJ2-2
TGTGCCAGCAGCTACAGGGAAATGGCGGAAGGGGGGGAGACCCAGTACTTC,CASSYREMAEGGETQYF,TRBV11-2,-,-,TRBJ2-5
TGTGCCAGCAGCTTAATCAGGAGACAGGTGGGCAGGGGTTTTTATCAGCCCCAGCATTTT,CASSLIRRQVGRGFYQPQHF,TRBV7-8,-,-,TRBJ1-5
TGTGCCAGCTCACGAATCGGGACTAGCTCCTACAATGAGCAGTTCTTC,CASSRIGTSSYNEQFF,TRBV18,-,TRBD2,TRBJ2-1
TGTGCCAGCACCAGAAGCGGGAGTCATACAGATACGCAGTATTTT,CASTRSGSHTDTQYF,TRBV6-5,-,TRBD2,TRBJ2-3
TGCAGCGTTGGAGACAGAAGGACTGGAAACACCATATATTTT,CSVGDRRTGNTIYF,TRBV29-1,-,-,TRBJ1-3
TGTGCCAGCAGCGTAGGGGGGCTTGGCTATGGCTACACCTTC,CASSVGGLGYGYTF,TRBV9,-,-,TRBJ1-2
TGTGCCACCAGCAGGGGAGACAGGGGCTGGGGTCAGCCCCAGCATTTT,CATSRGDRGWGQPQHF,TRBV15,few,TRBD1,TRBJ1-5
TGTGCCAGCAGCCAGACTACGAATGAGCAGTTCTTC,CASSQTTNEQFF,TRBV7-6,-,-,TRBJ2-1